Here is one T cell receptor beta chain with its context. Per the original data handling: The assay estimated nucleated cells by amplifying reference gene primers. The method was immunoSEQ multiplex PCR; TCRdb's version includes in-frame clones alone and lacks a portion of them. The D gene and trimming were derived from the DNA, and the V and J assignments and clone size from that table. The table has approximately 180,000 clones, about nine tenths seen once. V was cut by 1 base and J by 4 bases, with 11 bases left in between. CDR3 length equals 15 residues. The germline V gene has CDR1 LNHDA and CDR2 SQIVND (reference sequence). This entry comes from a study of blood T cell repertoires in COVID-19. Study context: COVID-19 samples, acute and convalescent, were from the United States, Italy and Spain. The analysed material was cDNA or gDNA that came from T cells, B-cell-depleted T cells, or PBMCs.

The sample comprised peripheral blood. This sequence joins TRBV19 and TRBJ1-5, with a possible D match to TRBD1 (6 bases). This TCR was recovered from a woman aged 45-60 years with acute or convalescent COVID-19. The DNA of the CDR3 is TGTGCCAGTAGTATAGTATCAACAGGGAATCAGCCCCAGCATTTT. As protein: CASSIVSTGNQPQHF.